These 23 T cell receptor beta chains came from one sample sequenced in a study of post-analysis software for immune sequencing data (dated by TCRdb to the mid-2010s). Antigens of these TCRs are unknown. Broad study findings and their caveats: Significantly higher frequencies in patients than in controls were found for roughly 5 TRBV segments, including TRBV5-6, TRBV5-1 and TRBV20-1.

Preparation of the library involved PCR. The instrument given in TCRdb is Illumina HiSeq 2500. To reduce PCR and sequencing biases, unique molecular identifiers were built into the TCR beta cDNA libraries. TCRdb took the public reads, trimmed them with fastp at Q25, ran MiXCR for clone calling and kept in-frame beta chains. When rows share a CDR3 protein, they turn into one entry using the most common DNA and genes. The sample table records about 680,000 distinct CDR3 sequences; roughly three fifths of these occur just once. The ten largest account for 11% of the sample. The sample consisted of blood. These receptors originate from a girl aged 2-10 years with multiple sclerosis.

This clonotype was counted only a few times. The chain is built from TRBV10-3 and TRBJ2-3; D may be TRBD2 (7 bases). Trimming removed 8 bases from V and 4 bases from J, with 22 bases in between. Looked up from germline, CDR1 is ENHRY and CDR2 is SYGVKD. There are 16 residues in the CDR3. The CDR3 protein is CAIAWGGASPADTQYF. The CDR3 bases are TGTGCCATCGCTTGGGGGGGCGCTTCTCCGGCAGATACGCAGTATTTT.

V gene TRBV5-1 combines with J gene TRBJ2-5, with D possibly matching TRBD2 (5 bases). CDR1 and CDR2 (germline): SGHRS, YFSETQ. Trimming took off 0 bases at V and 5 bases at J, with 14 bases between the two ends. This CDR3 is built from 15 residues. The CDR3 DNA follows: TGCGCCAGCAGCTTGGGGGCGTTGACGGGGGAGACCCAGTACTTC. Translation: CASSLGALTGETQYF.

This chain joins TRBV7-2 and TRBJ2-3; 9 nucleotides match TRBD2. Germline CDR1 reads SGHTA; CDR2 reads FQGNSA. The CDR3 covers 16 residues. V gave up 2 bases and J gave up 4 bases; unmatched junction bases: 7. For the CDR3, the DNA is TGTGCCAGCAGCTTAATGCGGGGGGGCCCCCCAGATACGCAGTATTTT. It is translated as CASSLMRGGPPDTQYF.

V usage is TRBV9 and J usage is TRBJ2-5; the match to TRBD2 covers 10 bases. TRBJ2-7 explains the end of the DNA better; the J call may be wrong. CDR1 is SGDLS, CDR2 YYNGEE, per germline. This CDR3 region has 15 residues. The DNA of the CDR3 is TGTGCCAGCAGCCTCGGACTAGCGGAATTCTACGAGCAGTACTTC. Translation: CASSLGLAEFYEQYF.

The CDR3 spells CASTVNDLVWGGLKQFF. In DNA, the CDR3 is TGTGCCAGCACCGTCAACGATCTTGTATGGGGGGGGCTAAAGCAGTTCTTC. The chain uses TRBV25-1 and TRBJ2-1; weak D call: TRBD2 (7 bases). This CDR3 region has 17 residues. V was pared by 7 bases and J by 11 bases, with 30 bases between. Germline V CDR1 and CDR2: MGHDK, SYGVNS.

The V call is TRBV12-3 or TRBV12-4, the J call TRBJ1-1; D not resolved. Trimming stripped 1 base from V and 4 bases from J, with 13 bases between. The CDR3 contains 15 residues. CDR3 in amino acids: CASSLVVREGTEAFF. CDR3 in DNA: TGTGCCAGCAGTTTAGTAGTTCGGGAGGGCACTGAAGCTTTCTTT.

The genes are TRBV12-3 or TRBV12-4 and TRBJ2-7, with 7 bases matching TRBD1. The CDR3 contains 14 residues. The ends lost 6 bases at V and 3 bases at J; junction bases unmatched: 8. Here the CDR3 DNA reads TGTGCCAGCAGCCCGGGACAGAACTACTACGAGCAGTACTTC. Translating gives CASSPGQNYYEQYF.

This clonotype was observed a single time. V gene TRBV27 combines with J gene TRBJ2-3; D remains ambiguous. V gave up 3 bases and J gave up 5 bases, with 9 bases separating them. CDR3 size: 13 residues. CDR1 and CDR2 from the germline V gene are MNHEY and SMNVEV (reference sequence). CDR3 DNA sequence: TGTGCCAGCAGTTTTCTGTCGAAAGATACGCAGTATTTT. This translates into CASSFLSKDTQYF.

This clonotype turned up a few times. The chain combines TRBV21-1 with TRBJ2-7; the DNA was not used to check the table's D call, TRBD2. TRBV21-1 is deemed a pseudogene. The CDR3 has 9 residues. The CDR3 protein is CASRAGQYF. The CDR3 nucleotides read TGTGCCAGCCGGGCGGGGCAGTACTTC.

The chain uses TRBV7-3 and TRBJ2-7; 7 positions agree with TRBD2. The J call may not be correct, given that the DNA end is closer to TRBJ2-5. Germline CDR1 SGHTA, CDR2 FQGTGA. CDR3 length: 17 amino acids. The CDR3 here is CASSLTPPGGVTETQYF. In DNA, the CDR3 is TGTGCCAGCAGCTTAACTCCCCCGGGGGGAGTCACAGAGACCCAGTACTTC.

This clonotype appeared a few times. This chain connects TRBV20-1 to TRBJ2-1; 8 nucleotides align to TRBD2. The CDR3 is made up of 17 amino acids. CDR1 DFQATT and CDR2 SNEGSKA come from the germline V gene (reference sequence). Trimming removed 4 bases from V and 7 bases from J; junction bases left unmatched: 18. CDR3: CSATPRPPTSDWNEQFF. For the CDR3, the DNA is TGCAGTGCTACTCCCAGGCCCCCGACTAGCGATTGGAATGAGCAGTTCTTC.

This clonotype was recorded a few times. The V call is TRBV29-1, the J call TRBJ2-4; no definite D call. The length of the CDR3 is 12 residues. Germline V gene data show CDR1 as SQVTM and CDR2 as ANQGSEA. The CDR3 loop reads CPGEGPKNIQYF. As DNA, the CDR3 is TGCCCCGGAGAAGGGCCCAAAAACATTCAGTACTTC.

This rearrangement joins TRBV29-1 to TRBJ2-3; D not certain. The CDR3 is 11 residues long. Trimming took off 7 bases at V and 4 bases at J, with 9 bases between the two ends. CDR1 SQVTM and CDR2 ANQGSEA come from the germline V gene. DNA for the CDR3: TGCAGCGCCGAAGGTCCAGATACGCAGTATTTT. As protein: CSAEGPDTQYF.

The chain recombines TRBV12-3 or TRBV12-4 with TRBJ1-2; D unclear. V dropped 2 bases and J dropped 4 bases, with 17 bases sitting between them. CDR3 length: 16 residues. CDR3 loop: CASSLRGSRTTYGYTF. The CDR3 DNA follows: TGTGCCAGCAGTTTAAGAGGGAGTCGTACGACCTATGGCTACACCTTC.

The chain is built from TRBV5-1 and TRBJ1-1; the match to TRBD1 covers 9 bases. V lost 4 bases, J lost 6 bases, and 10 bases stayed unmatched. CDR1 and CDR2 from the germline V gene are SGHRS and YFSETQ. The CDR3 extends over 15 amino acids. The DNA for the CDR3 is TGCGCCAGCAGCGGCGGACAGGGGCGTAACGCTGAAGCTTTCTTT. Translation gives CASSGGQGRNAEAFF.

The chain is built from TRBV20-1 and TRBJ2-1; maybe TRBD1 (5 bases). V gave up 6 bases and J gave up 8 bases, with 17 bases separating them. Per the germline V gene, CDR1 is DFQATT and CDR2 is SNEGSKA (reference sequence). The CDR3 sequence is 13 residues long. CDR3 nucleotides: TGCAGTGCAACATCCAGGGTTATCCATGAGCAGTTCTTC. Its translation: CSATSRVIHEQFF.

This clonotype was recorded once. The genes are TRBV5-1 and TRBJ2-1, with 7 bases fitting TRBD2. CDR3 size: 14 residues. The germline gives CDR1 SGHRS, CDR2 YFSETQ. V shed 5 bases, J shed 1 base, and the junction held 3 bases outside the gene matches. The CDR3 region is CASRREDSYNEQFF. In DNA, the CDR3 is TGCGCCAGCAGACGGGAGGATTCCTACAATGAGCAGTTCTTC.

The chain couples TRBV5-6 to TRBJ2-4, with D tentatively TRBD2 (5 bases). Germline V gene lookup returns CDR1 SGHDT and CDR2 YYEEEE. With 0 bases removed from V and 9 bases from J, the gap between germline ends came to 13 bases. The CDR3 consists of 14 residues. The CDR3 DNA follows: TGTGCCAGCAGCTTGGCCGGGATGGGTGTCATTCAGTACTTC. It codes for CASSLAGMGVIQYF.

This clonotype was found once. This chain links TRBV29-1 with TRBJ1-2; no definite D call. Germline V CDR1 and CDR2: SQVTM, ANQGSEA. Trimming removed 8 bases from V and 11 bases from J, with 18 bases in between. This CDR3 region has 11 residues. Here the CDR3 DNA reads TGCAGCTACGTTGAAGGGTACCATTACACCTTC. This gives the protein CSYVEGYHYTF.

The chain joins TRBV6-5 to TRBJ2-3, with D uncertain. The CDR3 totals 14 residues. The germline CDR1 and CDR2 sequences are MNHEY and SVGAGI. V lost 5 bases to trimming and J lost 1 base, with 10 bases between them. The CDR3 region is CASSARRGTDTQYF. CDR3 nucleotides: TGTGCCAGCAGTGCTCGGCGAGGCACAGATACGCAGTATTTT.

This clonotype came up a few times. J is TRBJ1-6 and V is TRBV20-1; no firm D call. V was clipped by 2 bases and J by 8 bases, with 10 bases between them. CDR3 length: 13 amino acids. Germline CDR1 reads DFQATT; CDR2 reads SNEGSKA (reference sequence). The CDR3 is CSARLGGDSPLHF. The CDR3, as DNA: TGCAGTGCTAGATTGGGAGGTGATTCACCCCTCCACTTT.

The rearrangement joins TRBV6-6 to TRBJ2-5; TRBD2 aligns across 9 bases. V lost 2 bases and J lost 2; bases outside the gene matches: 3. This CDR3 region has 15 residues. Germline loops: CDR1 MNHNY, CDR2 SVGAGI (reference sequence). CDR3 amino acids: CASSYPTSGQETQYF. In DNA form, the CDR3 reads TGTGCCAGCAGTTACCCGACTAGCGGACAAGAGACCCAGTACTTC.

J is TRBJ2-1 and V is TRBV6-5; 11 bases map to TRBD1. J lost 6 bases, V lost 2 bases, and 9 bases had no gene match. This CDR3 spans 17 amino acids. The germline V gene has CDR1 MNHEY and CDR2 SVGAGI. For the CDR3, the DNA is TGTGCCAGCAGTTACCCAAGGACAGGGGGCTTAGGCAATGAGCAGTTCTTC. It yields the protein CASSYPRTGGLGNEQFF.